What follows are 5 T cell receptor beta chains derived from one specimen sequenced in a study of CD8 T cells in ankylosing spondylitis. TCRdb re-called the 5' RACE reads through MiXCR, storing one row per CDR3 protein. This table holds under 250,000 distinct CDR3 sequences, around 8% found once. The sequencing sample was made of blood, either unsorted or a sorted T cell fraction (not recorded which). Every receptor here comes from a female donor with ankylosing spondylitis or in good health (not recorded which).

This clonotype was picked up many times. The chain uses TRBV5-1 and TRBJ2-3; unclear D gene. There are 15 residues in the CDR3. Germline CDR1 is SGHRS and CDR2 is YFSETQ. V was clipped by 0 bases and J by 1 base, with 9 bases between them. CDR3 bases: TGCGCCAGCAGCTTGGAGCAGGATGGCACAGATACGCAGTATTTT. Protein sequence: CASSLEQDGTDTQYF.

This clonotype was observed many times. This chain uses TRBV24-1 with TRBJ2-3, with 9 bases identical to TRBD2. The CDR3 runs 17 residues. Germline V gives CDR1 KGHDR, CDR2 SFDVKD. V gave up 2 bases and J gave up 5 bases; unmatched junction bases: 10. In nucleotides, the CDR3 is TGTGCCACCAGTGATTCTACTATAGCGGGAGAAGAAGATACGCAGTATTTT. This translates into CATSDSTIAGEEDTQYF.

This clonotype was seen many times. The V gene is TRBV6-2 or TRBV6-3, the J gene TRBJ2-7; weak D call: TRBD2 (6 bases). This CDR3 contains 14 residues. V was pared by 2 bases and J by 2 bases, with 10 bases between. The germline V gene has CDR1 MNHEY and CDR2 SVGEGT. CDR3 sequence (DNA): TGTGCCAGCAGTTACGAAGCGGGTGCCTACGAGCAGTACTTC. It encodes CASSYEAGAYEQYF.

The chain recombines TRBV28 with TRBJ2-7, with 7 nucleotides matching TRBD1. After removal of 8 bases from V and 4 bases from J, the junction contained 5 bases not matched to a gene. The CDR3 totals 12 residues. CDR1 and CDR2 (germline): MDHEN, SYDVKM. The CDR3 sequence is CASSGQVYEQYF. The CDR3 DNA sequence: TGTGCCAGCTCAGGACAGGTTTACGAGCAGTACTTC. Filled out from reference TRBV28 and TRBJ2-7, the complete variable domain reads DVKVTQSSRYLVKRTGEKVFLECVQDMDHENMFWYRQDPGLGLRLIYFSYDVKMKEKGDIPEGYSVSREKKERFSLILESASTNQTSMYLCASSGQVYEQYFGPGTRLTVT.

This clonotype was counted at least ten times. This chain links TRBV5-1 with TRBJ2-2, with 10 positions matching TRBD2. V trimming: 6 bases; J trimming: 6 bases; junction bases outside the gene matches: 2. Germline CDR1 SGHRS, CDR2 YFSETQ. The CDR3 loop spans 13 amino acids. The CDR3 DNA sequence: TGCGCCAGCACGCTAGCGGGAGCCGGGGAGCTGTTTTTT. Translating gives CASTLAGAGELFF.